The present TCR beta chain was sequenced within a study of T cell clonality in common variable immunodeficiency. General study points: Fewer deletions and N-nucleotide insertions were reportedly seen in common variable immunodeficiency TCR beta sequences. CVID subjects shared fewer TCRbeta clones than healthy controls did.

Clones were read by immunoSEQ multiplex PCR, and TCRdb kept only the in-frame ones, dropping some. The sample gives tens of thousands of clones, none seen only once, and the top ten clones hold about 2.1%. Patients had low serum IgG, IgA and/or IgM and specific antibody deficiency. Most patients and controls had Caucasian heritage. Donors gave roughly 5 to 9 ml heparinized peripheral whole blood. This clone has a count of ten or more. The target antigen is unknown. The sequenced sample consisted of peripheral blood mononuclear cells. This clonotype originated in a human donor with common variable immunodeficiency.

The CDR3 DNA, read in part, is TGCGCCAGCAGCAAACGAGGGGCCCACAATGAG. Protein product: CASSKRGAHNE. The full CDR3 protein is CASSKRGAHNEQFF. This rearrangement joins TRBV5-1 to TRBJ2-1, with D perhaps matching TRBD1 or TRBD2 (5 bases each). The CDR3 extends 3 residues past the end of the read, so its final part is completed from the germline J gene. The CDR3 spans 14 residues. Looked up from germline, CDR1 is SGHRS and CDR2 is YFSETQ. V shed 4 bases and J shed 5 bases, with 13 bases lying between them.